The T cell receptor beta chain under discussion was sequenced for a study of T cells after yellow fever vaccination (dated by TCRdb to the late 2010s). In terms of the full investigation: The SMART-Seq v4 Ultra Low Input RNA kit was used to prepare libraries from fractions with low cell numbers. Bulk PBMC replicates and cell subsets were isolated from blood drawn at multiple timepoints before and after both primary and secondary immunization. To follow T-cell clones before and after both primary and booster YFV17D yellow fever vaccination, bulk TCR alpha and beta repertoires underwent longitudinal sequencing. The cohort comprised two healthy male donors, one aged 18 to 30 and one aged 30 to 40 years. What the authors observed across the whole study: Because abundant contaminating clonotypes from the bulk population could be contained in FACS-sorted repertoires, computational filtering was required. Compared with the primary T-cell response, the secondary T-cell response was weaker but faster, peaking on day 5 rather than day 15. Most clones expanded after primary vaccination (approximately 96% of CD4 and 88% of CD8) were re-detected after the booster, suggesting that broad memory maintenance occurred. A small share of clonotypes was detected in both CD4 and CD8 compartments, with the overlap likely arising from convergent recombination. Because only a couple of donors were included in the study, the extent to which the findings can be generalized is limited.

From cysteine to phenylalanine, the CDR3 is 12 amino acids long. Left in the record is the CDR3 DNA by itself, 36 bases read in frame from the first base. The junction carries 13 bases between V and J, which are trimmed by 6 bases and 5 bases respectively. Via the germline V gene, CDR1 is SQVTM and CDR2 ANQGSEA. What the treatment or condition label conveys for this sample: live attenuated yellow fever vaccine strain. Two biological replicates of bulk PBMCs were collected at each blood-draw timepoint. A standard Ficoll-Paque protocol was used to isolate PBMCs from peripheral blood. TriZol was used to extract RNA from bulk PBMCs, CD4 and CD8 fractions, and dextramer-positive and dextramer-negative fractions. This clonotype was counted only a few times. There is no known antigen for this receptor. No clone much larger than this one lies a single base away; base qualities are absent. The instrument given in TCRdb is Illumina NovaSeq 6000. TCR cDNA was made using 5'RACE template switching, a step that added a universal primer site and unique molecular identifiers. Priming for cDNA synthesis came from both the TCR alpha and TCR beta constant segments. Library amplification involved two PCR steps, and the second step added sample barcodes and sequencing adapters. Sequencing of the libraries was done on either Illumina HiSeq 2500 (2x100 bp) or NovaSeq (2x150 bp). The original pipeline was this. Reads were demultiplexed and collapsed into UMI consensus sequences with MIGEC, and V(D)J alignment was performed with MiXCR. Vaccine-responding clonotypes were defined with edgeR using replicate PBMC samples, requiring FDR below 0.01 and a log2 fold change above 5 up to day 15. Each bulk clonotype was labeled CD4 or CD8 based on which sequenced repertoire, CD4 or CD8, contained the clonotype at higher abundance. TCRdb cleaned the public reads at Q25 with fastp, built clones with MiXCR and kept in-frame beta chains. Entries are consolidated by CDR3 protein sequence, retaining the most common genes and DNA. What appears here as the V and J calls and clone size reflects TCRdb's work, not the paper's. In this sample the table shows approximately 330,000 distinct CDR3 sequences, 4.1% of which occur a single time. The ten top clones hold about 26% of the sample.

This sequence was found in a young man who received the YFV17D yellow fever vaccine. Sequencing used PBMCs, obtained 5 days after the yellow fever booster vaccination. The rearranged chain carries TRBV29-1 and TRBJ2-5, and TRBD1 may be the D gene, going by 6 matching bases. The bases read TGCAGCGTGGCGGACAGTTCGGAGACCCAGTACTTC. It specifies CSVADSSETQYF. The variable domain in full, with residues beyond the CDR3 obtained from the reference TRBV29-1 and TRBJ2-5 genes, is SAVISQKPSRDICQRGTSLTIQCQVDSQVTMMFWYRQQPGQSLTLIATANQGSEATYESGFVIDKFPISRPNLTFSTLTVSNMSPEDSSIYLCSVADSSETQYFGPGTRLLVL.